This T cell receptor beta chain was documented in a study of blood T cells in healthy people across ages. Study-wide results and limits: Measured against age, TCR beta diversity per million T cells decreased in a roughly linear manner. In long-lived donors, naive CD4+ cell counts and diversity exceeded those of aged donors.

Through a sample-barcoded 5' primer and a J-beta primer mix, a second PCR was run for roughly 7 to 12 cycles. MiXCR, applied by TCRdb to the 5' RACE reads, yields one record per CDR3 protein. The sample holds over 1.5 million distinct CDR3 sequences; less than 50% are singletons and the top ten take roughly 2.1%. Points on this clonotype: The antigen is undetermined.

A minimum of 6 million PBMCs was isolated per sample. The receptor was derived from a woman aged 35 to 49 in good health. The material sequenced was blood.

The CDR3 loop is CSAKTRGLSYEQYF. In DNA form, the CDR3 reads TGCAGTGCTAAAACACGGGGCTTGTCCTACGAGCAGTACTTC. The gene calls are TRBV20-1 and TRBJ2-7; D could derive from TRBD1 or TRBD2 (5 bases each). The V gene's germline CDR1 is DFQATT and CDR2 SNEGSKA (reference sequence). The V gene lost 4 bases and the J gene lost 1 base, with 14 bases spanning the gap. The CDR3 has 14 amino acids.